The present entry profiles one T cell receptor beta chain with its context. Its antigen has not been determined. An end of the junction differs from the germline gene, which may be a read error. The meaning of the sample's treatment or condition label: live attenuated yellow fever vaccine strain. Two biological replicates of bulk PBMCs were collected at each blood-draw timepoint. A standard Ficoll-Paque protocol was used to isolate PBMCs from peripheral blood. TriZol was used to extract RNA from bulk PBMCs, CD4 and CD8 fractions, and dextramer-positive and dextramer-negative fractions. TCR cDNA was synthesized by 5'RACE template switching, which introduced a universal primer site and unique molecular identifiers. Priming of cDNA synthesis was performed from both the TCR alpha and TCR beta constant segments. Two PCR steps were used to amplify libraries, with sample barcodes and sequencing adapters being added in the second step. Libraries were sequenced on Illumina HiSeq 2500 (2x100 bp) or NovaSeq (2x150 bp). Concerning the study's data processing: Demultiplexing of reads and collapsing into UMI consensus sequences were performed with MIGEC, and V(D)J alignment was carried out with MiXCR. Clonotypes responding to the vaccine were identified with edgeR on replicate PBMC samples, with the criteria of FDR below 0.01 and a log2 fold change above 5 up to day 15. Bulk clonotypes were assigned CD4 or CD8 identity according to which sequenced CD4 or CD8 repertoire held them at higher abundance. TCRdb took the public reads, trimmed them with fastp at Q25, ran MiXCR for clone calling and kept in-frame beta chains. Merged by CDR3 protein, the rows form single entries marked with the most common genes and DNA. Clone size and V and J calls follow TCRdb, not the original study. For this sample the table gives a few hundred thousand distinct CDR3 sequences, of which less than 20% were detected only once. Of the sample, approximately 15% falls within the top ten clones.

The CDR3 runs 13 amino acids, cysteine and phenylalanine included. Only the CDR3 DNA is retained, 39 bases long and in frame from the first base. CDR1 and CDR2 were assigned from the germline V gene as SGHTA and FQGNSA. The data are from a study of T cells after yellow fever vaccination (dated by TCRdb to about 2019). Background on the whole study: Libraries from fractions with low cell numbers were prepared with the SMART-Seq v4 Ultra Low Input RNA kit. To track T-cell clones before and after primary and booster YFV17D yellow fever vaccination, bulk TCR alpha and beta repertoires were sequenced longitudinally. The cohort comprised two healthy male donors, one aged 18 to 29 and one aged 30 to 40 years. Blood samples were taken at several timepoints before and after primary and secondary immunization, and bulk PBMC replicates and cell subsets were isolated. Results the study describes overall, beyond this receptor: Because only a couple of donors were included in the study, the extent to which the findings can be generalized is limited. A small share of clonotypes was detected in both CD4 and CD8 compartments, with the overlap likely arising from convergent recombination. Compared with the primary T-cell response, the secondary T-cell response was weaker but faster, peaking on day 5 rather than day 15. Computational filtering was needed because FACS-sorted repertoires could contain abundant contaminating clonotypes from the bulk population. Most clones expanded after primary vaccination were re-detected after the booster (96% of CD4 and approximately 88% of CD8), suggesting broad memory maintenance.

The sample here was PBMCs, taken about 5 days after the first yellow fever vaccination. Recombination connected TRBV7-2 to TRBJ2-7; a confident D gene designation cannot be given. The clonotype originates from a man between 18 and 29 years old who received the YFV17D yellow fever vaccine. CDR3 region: CAGSLGRPYEQYF. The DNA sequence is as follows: TGTGCCGGCAGCTTAGGCAGGCCGTACGAGCAGTACTTC. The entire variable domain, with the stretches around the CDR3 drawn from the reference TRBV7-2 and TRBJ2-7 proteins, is GAGVSQSPSNKVTEKGKDVELRCDPISGHTALYWYRQSLGQGLEFLIYFQGNSAPDKSGLPSDRFSAERTGGSVSTLTIQRTQQEDSAVYLCAGSLGRPYEQYFGPGTRLTVT.